This TCR beta chain was sequenced for a study of cytomegalovirus exposure and HLA in healthy donors. Study observations and caveats: V segments that were indistinguishable, TRBV6-2 and TRBV6-3 among them, were omitted from analysis. A later analysis by the authors found several of the most significant clusters apparently linked to common viral pathogens.

At collection, donors were nominally healthy, but unrecorded immune exposures were probable. As for this clone: Its antigen is currently unknown.

The PCR had 60 Vbeta and 13 Jbeta primers. Per the study methods: About 10 million shared chains were among roughly 81 million unique TCR beta chains counted in a later analysis. Here immunoSEQ multiplex PCR was the method, and the copy in TCRdb shows in-frame clones only, minus some. V and J calls and clone size are those listed in that table; D and trimming were worked out from the DNA. Of approximately 170,000 clones in the sample, approximately 79% are singletons; the top ten hold about 1.5%. V was pared by 6 bases and J by 1 base, with 7 bases between. Germline lookup yields CDR1 MNHEY and CDR2 SMNVEV (reference sequence). The length of the CDR3 is 13 residues.

The TCR originated in a woman between 18 and 29 years old in good health and CMV-seronegative. The chain recombines TRBV27 with TRBJ1-5; D unclear. The sample consisted of PBMCs. Written as DNA, the CDR3 is TGTGCCAGCAGCTCTAGGAGCAATCAGCCCCAGCATTTT. Its protein is CASSSRSNQPQHF.